This T cell receptor beta chain derives from a study of cytomegalovirus exposure and HLA in healthy donors. General study results and limits: Several of the most significant clusters were apparently associated with common viral pathogens in a later analysis. Data from an earlier analysis indicated that most TCR beta V segments were productive either about 87% or about 30% of the time. The study carried out a later analysis of TCR beta sequences. It associated 15,000 to 20,000 of them with specific HLA alleles at a false discovery rate of 0.05.

Nominal health characterized the donors when sampled, though unrecorded immune exposures were likely. On this clone: Antigen: not known. Other nucleotide sequences in the sample specify the same CDR3.

This CDR3 contains 14 residues. The V and J ends lost 4 bases and 1 base, in that order; junction bases with no gene match: 2. Germline assignment: CDR1 SGHRS and CDR2 YFSETQ. Amplification used 60 Vbeta primers and 13 Jbeta primers. Measured with immunoSEQ multiplex PCR; TCRdb has only the in-frame clones, and not every one. The sample consists of 55,000 to 80,000 clones, roughly 80% of them appearing once. The receptor's source is a woman aged 25 to 45 in good health and CMV-seropositive. Sequencing was carried out using PBMCs. V usage is TRBV5-1 and J usage is TRBJ1-1; 9 bases agree with TRBD1. CDR3: CASSTGQGNTEAFF. CDR3 in DNA: TGCGCCAGCAGCACGGGACAGGGGAACACTGAAGCTTTCTTT.